This TCR beta chain comes out of a study of OX40 agonist ivuxolimab in advanced cancers. Across the study: With ivuxolimab, an agonistic anti-OX40 (CD134) antibody, patients were treated.

Trimming removed 2 bases at V and 4 bases at J, with 9 bases between. Germline CDR1 is MNHEY and CDR2 is SMNVEV (reference sequence). The CDR3 is made up of 15 amino acids. This clone showed up just a few times. TCRdb keeps only in-frame clones here, not all; method: immunoSEQ multiplex PCR. The sample shows 40,000 to 45,000 clones, about 81% of them seen only once. The specimen comprised CD4+ or CD8+ T cells sorted from blood, sampled in a trial of the OX40 agonist ivuxolimab. The chain recombines TRBV27 with TRBJ2-6; the D gene is possibly TRBD1 (6 bases). This receptor was obtained from an adult with an advanced solid tumor such as melanoma, head and neck, liver or kidney cancer. As DNA, the CDR3 is TGTGCCAGCAGTTTACAGGGGTTAGGGGCCAACGTCCTGACTTTC. Translation: CASSLQGLGANVLTF.